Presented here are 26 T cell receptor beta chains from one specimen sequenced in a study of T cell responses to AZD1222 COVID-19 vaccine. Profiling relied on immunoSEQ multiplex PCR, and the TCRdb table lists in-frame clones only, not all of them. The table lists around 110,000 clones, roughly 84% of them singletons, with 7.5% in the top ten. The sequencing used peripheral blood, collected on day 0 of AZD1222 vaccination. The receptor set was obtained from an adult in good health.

This chain's CDR3 is CASSQEGVNEQFF. DNA for the CDR3: TGTGCCAGCAGCCAAGAGGGGGTCAATGAGCAGTTCTTC. The chain links TRBV3-1 (or the pseudogene TRBV3-2) to TRBJ2-1; D is tentatively TRBD1 or TRBD2 (5 bases each). Trimming shortened V by 0 bases and J by 6 bases, and 6 bases separated the two germline ends. The CDR3 totals 13 residues. Germline lookup yields CDR1 LGHDT and CDR2 YNNKEL (reference sequence).

The CDR3 coding sequence is TGTGCCAGCAGCTTAGGGTCAGGGGACGATGAGCAGTTCTTC. This gives the protein CASSLGSGDDEQFF. The V call is TRBV13, the J call TRBJ2-1, with D possibly TRBD1 on 6 matching bases. The V gene lost 0 bases and the J gene lost 8 bases, with 11 bases spanning the gap. CDR1 is PRHDT and CDR2 is FYEKMQ in the germline V gene (reference sequence). CDR3 length: 14 residues.

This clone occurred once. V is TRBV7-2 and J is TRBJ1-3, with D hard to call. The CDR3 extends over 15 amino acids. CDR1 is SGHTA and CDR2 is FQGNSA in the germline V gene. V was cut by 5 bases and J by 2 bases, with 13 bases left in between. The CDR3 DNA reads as TGTGCCAGCAGCCTACAGAGCTCCCCTGGAAACACCATATATTTT. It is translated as CASSLQSSPGNTIYF.

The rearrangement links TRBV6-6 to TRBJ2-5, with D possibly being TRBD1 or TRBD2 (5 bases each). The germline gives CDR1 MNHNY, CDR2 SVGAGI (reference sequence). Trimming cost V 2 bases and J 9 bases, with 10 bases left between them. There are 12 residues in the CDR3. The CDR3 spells CASSYEGFAQYF. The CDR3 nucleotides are TGTGCCAGCAGTTACGAGGGGTTTGCCCAGTACTTC.

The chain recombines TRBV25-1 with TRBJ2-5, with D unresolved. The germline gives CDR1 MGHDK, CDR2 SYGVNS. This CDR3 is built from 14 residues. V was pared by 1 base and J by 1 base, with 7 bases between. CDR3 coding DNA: TGTGCCAGCAGTGAATGGAACAGCCAAGAGACCCAGTACTTC. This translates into CASSEWNSQETQYF.

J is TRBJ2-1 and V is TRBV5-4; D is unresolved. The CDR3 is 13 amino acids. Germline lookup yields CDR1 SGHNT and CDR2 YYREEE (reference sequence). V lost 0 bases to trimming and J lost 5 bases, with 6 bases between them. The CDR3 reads CASSLDRNNEQFF. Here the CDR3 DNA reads TGTGCCAGCAGCTTGGACCGAAACAATGAGCAGTTCTTC.

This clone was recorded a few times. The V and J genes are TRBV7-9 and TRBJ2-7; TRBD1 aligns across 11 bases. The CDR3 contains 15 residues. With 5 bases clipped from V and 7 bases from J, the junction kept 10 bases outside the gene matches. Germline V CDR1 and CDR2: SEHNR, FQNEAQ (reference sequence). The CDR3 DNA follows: TGTGCCAGCAGCCCAGGGGACAGGGGGAATGGGGAGCAGTACTTC. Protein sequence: CASSPGDRGNGEQYF.

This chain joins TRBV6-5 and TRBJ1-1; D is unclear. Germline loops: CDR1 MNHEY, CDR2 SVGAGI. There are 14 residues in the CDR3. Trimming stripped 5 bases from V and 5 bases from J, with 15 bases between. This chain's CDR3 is CASSRGRSGTEAFF. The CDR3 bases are TGTGCCAGCAGTCGTGGACGAAGTGGGACTGAAGCTTTCTTT.

CDR3 sequence (DNA): TGTGCCAGCAGCTTAGTACAGGGGGCGTACGAGCAGTACTTC. It translates to CASSLVQGAYEQYF. The rearrangement uses TRBV7-6 and TRBJ2-7, with 9 bases that match TRBD1. Germline loops: CDR1 SGHVS, CDR2 FNYEAQ. V dropped 1 base and J dropped 4; count of bases not matched to a gene: 2. The CDR3 contains 14 residues.

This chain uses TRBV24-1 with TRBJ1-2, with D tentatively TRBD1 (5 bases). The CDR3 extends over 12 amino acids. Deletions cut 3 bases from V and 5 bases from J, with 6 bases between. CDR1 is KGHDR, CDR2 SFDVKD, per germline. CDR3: CATSDEGYGYTF. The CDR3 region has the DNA TGTGCCACCAGTGATGAGGGGTATGGCTACACCTTC.

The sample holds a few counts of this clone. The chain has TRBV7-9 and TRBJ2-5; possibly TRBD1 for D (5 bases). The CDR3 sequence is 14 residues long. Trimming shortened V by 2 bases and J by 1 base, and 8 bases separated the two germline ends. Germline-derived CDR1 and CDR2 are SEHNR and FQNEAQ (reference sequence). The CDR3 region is CASSLTTAQETQYF. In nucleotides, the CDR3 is TGTGCCAGCAGCTTAACGACAGCCCAAGAGACCCAGTACTTC.

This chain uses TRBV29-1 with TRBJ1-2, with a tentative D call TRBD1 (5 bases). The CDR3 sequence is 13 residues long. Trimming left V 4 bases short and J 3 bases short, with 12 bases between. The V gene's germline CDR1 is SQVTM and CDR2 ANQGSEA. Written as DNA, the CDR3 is TGCAGCGTTGGTCAGGGAGAGTACTATGGCTACACCTTC. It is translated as CSVGQGEYYGYTF. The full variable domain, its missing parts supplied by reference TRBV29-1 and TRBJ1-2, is SAVISQKPSRDICQRGTSLTIQCQVDSQVTMMFWYRQQPGQSLTLIATANQGSEATYESGFVIDKFPISRPNLTFSTLTVSNMSPEDSSIYLCSVGQGEYYGYTFGSGTRLTVV.

This CDR3 reads CARSLSRAGRRTEAFF. The CDR3 DNA is TGTGCCAGAAGCTTGTCGCGGGCAGGGCGGCGCACTGAAGCTTTCTTT. V is TRBV5-3 and J is TRBJ1-1; D might be TRBD1 (5 bases). TRBV5-3 has ORF status, its function being uncertain. V lost 1 base to trimming and J lost 4 bases, with 17 bases between them. The CDR3 length is 16 residues.

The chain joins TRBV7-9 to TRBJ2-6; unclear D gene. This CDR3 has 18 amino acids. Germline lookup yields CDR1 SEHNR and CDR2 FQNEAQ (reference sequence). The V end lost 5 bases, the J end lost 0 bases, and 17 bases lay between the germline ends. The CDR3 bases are TGTGCCAGCAGCACCTACCGCGTTTTAAACTCTGGGGCCAACGTCCTGACTTTC. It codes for CASSTYRVLNSGANVLTF.

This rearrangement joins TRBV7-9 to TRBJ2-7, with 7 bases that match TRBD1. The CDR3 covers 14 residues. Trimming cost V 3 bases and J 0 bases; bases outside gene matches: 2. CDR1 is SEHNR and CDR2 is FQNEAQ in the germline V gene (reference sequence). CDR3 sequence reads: CASSFGDSSYEQYF. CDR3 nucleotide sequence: TGTGCCAGCAGCTTTGGGGACAGCTCCTACGAGCAGTACTTC.

The CDR3 bases are TGCGCCAGCAGCCAATATAGACCGGGACAGGCCTACGAGCAGTACTTC. Translation gives CASSQYRPGQAYEQYF. This rearrangement joins TRBV5-1 to TRBJ2-7; 8 bases agree with TRBD1. The V and J ends lost 4 bases and 2 bases, in that order; junction bases with no gene match: 11. This CDR3 has 16 residues. Per the germline V gene, CDR1 is SGHRS and CDR2 is YFSETQ.

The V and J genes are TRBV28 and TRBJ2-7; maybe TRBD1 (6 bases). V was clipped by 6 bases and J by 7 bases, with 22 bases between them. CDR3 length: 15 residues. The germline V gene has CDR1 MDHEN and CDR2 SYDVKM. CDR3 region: CASRSYRAPKGEQYF. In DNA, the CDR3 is TGTGCCAGCAGATCTTACAGGGCCCCAAAGGGGGAGCAGTACTTC.

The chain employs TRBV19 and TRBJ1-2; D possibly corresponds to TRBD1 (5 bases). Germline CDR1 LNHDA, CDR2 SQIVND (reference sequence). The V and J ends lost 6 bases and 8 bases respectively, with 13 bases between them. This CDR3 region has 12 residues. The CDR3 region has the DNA TGTGCCAGTAGGGACACCCACGGAGGCTACACCTTC. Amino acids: CASRDTHGGYTF.

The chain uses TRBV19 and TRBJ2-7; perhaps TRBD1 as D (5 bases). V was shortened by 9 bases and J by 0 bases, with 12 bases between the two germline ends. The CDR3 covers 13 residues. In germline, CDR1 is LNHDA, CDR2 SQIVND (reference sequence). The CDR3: CASRQGSSYEQYF. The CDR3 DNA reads TGTGCCAGCAGGCAGGGAAGCTCCTACGAGCAGTACTTC.

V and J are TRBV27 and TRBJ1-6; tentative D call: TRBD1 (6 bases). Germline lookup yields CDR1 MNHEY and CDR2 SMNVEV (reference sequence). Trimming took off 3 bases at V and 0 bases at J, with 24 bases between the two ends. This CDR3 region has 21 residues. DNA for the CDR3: TGTGCCAGCAGTTTTTGTTGGGGGGCGACGACCTATAGCTCCTATAATTCACCCCTCCACTTT. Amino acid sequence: CASSFCWGATTYSSYNSPLHF.

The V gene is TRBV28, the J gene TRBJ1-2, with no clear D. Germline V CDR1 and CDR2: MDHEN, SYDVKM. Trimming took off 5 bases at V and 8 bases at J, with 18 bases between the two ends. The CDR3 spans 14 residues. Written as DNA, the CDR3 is TGTGCCAGCAGTCCGACACAAAACCTGGGAGGCTACACCTTC. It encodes CASSPTQNLGGYTF.

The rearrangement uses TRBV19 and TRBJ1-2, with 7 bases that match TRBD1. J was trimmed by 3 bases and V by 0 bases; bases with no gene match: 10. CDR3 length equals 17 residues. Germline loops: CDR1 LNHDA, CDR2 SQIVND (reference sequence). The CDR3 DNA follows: TGTGCCAGTAGTATAGACCCCCGGGCAGGGGGACACTATGGCTACACCTTC. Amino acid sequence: CASSIDPRAGGHYGYTF.

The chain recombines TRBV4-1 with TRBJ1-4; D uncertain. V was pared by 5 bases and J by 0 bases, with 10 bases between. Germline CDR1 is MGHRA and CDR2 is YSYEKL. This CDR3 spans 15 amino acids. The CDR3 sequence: CASSIFQSTNEKLFF. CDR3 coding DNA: TGCGCCAGCAGCATTTTCCAGTCAACTAATGAAAAACTGTTTTTT.

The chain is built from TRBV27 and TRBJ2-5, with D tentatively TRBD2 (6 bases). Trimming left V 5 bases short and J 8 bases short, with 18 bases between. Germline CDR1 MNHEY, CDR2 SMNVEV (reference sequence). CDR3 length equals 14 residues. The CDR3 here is CASSRRDNVVTQYF. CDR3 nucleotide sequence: TGTGCCAGCAGTCGGAGGGATAACGTGGTAACCCAGTACTTC.

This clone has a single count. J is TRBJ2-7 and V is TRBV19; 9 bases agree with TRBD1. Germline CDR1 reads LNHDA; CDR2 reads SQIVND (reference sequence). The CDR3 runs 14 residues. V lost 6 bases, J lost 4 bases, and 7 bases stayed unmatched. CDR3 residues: CASSLDRGTYEQYF. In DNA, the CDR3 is TGTGCCAGTAGCTTGGACAGGGGTACTTACGAGCAGTACTTC.

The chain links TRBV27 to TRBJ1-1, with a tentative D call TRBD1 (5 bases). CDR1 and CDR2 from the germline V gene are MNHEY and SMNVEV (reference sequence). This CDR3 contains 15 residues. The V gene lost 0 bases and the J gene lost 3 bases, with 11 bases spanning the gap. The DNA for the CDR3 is TGTGCCAGCAGTTTATCGACAGAAGATTACACTGAAGCTTTCTTT. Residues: CASSLSTEDYTEAFF.